This T cell receptor beta chain was identified during a study of T-cell memory formation after mild COVID-19. Study details: TCR clusters mostly belonged to single donors.

TCRdb analysed the 5' RACE reads with MiXCR anew, one entry per CDR3 protein. Of 90,000 to 120,000 distinct CDR3 sequences in the sample, 11% were seen once. Trimming removed 4 bases at V and 9 bases at J, with 13 bases between. Germline V gene lookup returns CDR1 MGHRA and CDR2 YSYEKL. The CDR3 runs 13 residues. The receptor comes from a young man who had mild COVID-19 (a few samples of this study predate the infection). Cell type and time point are not known. V usage is TRBV4-1 and J usage is TRBJ2-1; the D gene is possibly TRBD2 (7 bases). What was sequenced was PBMCs or a T cell subset sorted from them (not recorded which). The CDR3 loop reads CASSPKRGGEQFF. DNA of the CDR3: TGCGCCAGCAGCCCGAAAAGGGGGGGTGAGCAGTTCTTC.